Listed below are T cell receptor beta chains from one sample, sequenced in a study of beta chain features in type 1 diabetes. This table comes from immunoSEQ multiplex PCR, and its TCRdb copy is limited to in-frame clones, with some not included. This table has 200,000 to 300,000 clones, roughly 20% appearing once. Sample: naive CD4+ T cells from blood. These TCRs come from a woman aged 40 to 55 with type 1 diabetes. CDR3s include the opening cysteine and the closing phenylalanine or tryptophan. The D gene is left open where the match is weak. Expanded clones are given a class, and other clones once, few, many or no size at all.

j_gene	abundance	d_gene	v_gene	CDR3aa	CDR3nt
TRBJ1-1	few	-	TRBV30	CAWSGFRGLNTEAFF	TGTGCCTGGAGTGGATTCAGGGGTCTAAACACTGAAGCTTTCTTT
TRBJ2-7	few	-	TRBV5-4	CASSSVQGPEQYF	TGTGCCAGCAGTTCTGTACAGGGCCCCGAGCAGTACTTC
TRBJ2-7	-	-	TRBV20-1	CSLEGVHEQYF	TGCAGCTTAGAAGGGGTGCACGAGCAGTACTTC
TRBJ1-2	-	-	TRBV7-2	CASSWVGQDGYTF	TGTGCCAGCAGCTGGGTGGGGCAGGATGGCTACACCTTC
TRBJ2-1	few	TRBD2	TRBV28	CASSTLAGGLYEQFF	TGTGCCAGCAGCACTTTAGCGGGAGGGCTGTATGAGCAGTTCTTC
TRBJ2-7	-	-	TRBV7-9	CASSDRGQSSYEQYF	TGTGCCAGCAGCGACCGAGGACAGAGCTCCTACGAGCAGTACTTC
TRBJ2-7	-	TRBD2	TRBV19	CASSKVTSVGYEQYF	TGTGCCAGTAGTAAGGTCACTAGCGTCGGCTACGAGCAGTACTTC
TRBJ1-2	few	TRBD1	TRBV6-6	CASRSLDRVIDTF	TGTGCCAGCAGATCCTTAGACAGGGTTATTGACACCTTC
TRBJ1-1	-	TRBD1	TRBV30	CAWSVQGQTTEAFF	TGTGCCTGGAGTGTACAGGGACAGACCACTGAAGCTTTCTTT
TRBJ1-1	few	-	TRBV29-1	CSVVSVQDTEAFF	TGCAGCGTTGTCTCAGTGCAAGACACTGAAGCTTTCTTT
TRBJ2-5	-	TRBD1	TRBV5-1	CASSQDRVRETQYF	TGCGCCAGCAGCCAAGACAGGGTGCGGGAGACCCAGTACTTC
TRBJ2-7	few	-	TRBV29-1	CSVEGPRWAGPPGEQYF	TGCAGCGTTGAAGGGCCGCGTTGGGCGGGCCCCCCGGGCGAGCAGTACTTC
TRBJ2-7	few	-	TRBV5-1	CASSLAEGSYEQYF	TGCGCCAGCAGCTTGGCCGAGGGCTCCTACGAGCAGTACTTC
TRBJ1-4	few	-	TRBV30	CAWRLEVAASEKLFF	TGTGCCTGGAGACTCGAGGTCGCGGCGTCTGAAAAACTGTTTTTT
TRBJ1-5	-	-	TRBV30	CAWSRGIDQPQHF	TGTGCCTGGAGTCGGGGGATCGACCAGCCCCAGCATTTT
TRBJ2-1	few	TRBD1	TRBV29-1	CSVEGRTGVPRQFF	TGCAGCGTTGAAGGGAGGACAGGGGTCCCCCGACAGTTCTTC